This TCR beta chain was recovered during a study of cytomegalovirus exposure and HLA in healthy donors. The study, taken as a whole, reports: TRBV6-2, TRBV6-3 and some other V segments were unresolvable in 87-base-pair reads. Later examination showed HLA-associated TCR beta chains had greater clonal expansion than equally common others.

Among the donors, all were healthy bone marrow donors. The CDR3 length is 10 residues. Germline V gene sequence: CDR1 MNHEY, CDR2 SVGAGI. Trimming removed 10 bases at V and 3 bases at J, with 7 bases between. Primers included in the PCR were 60 Vbeta and 13 Jbeta primers. Sequencing used immunoSEQ multiplex PCR; TCRdb keeps in-frame clones, though not all of them. Seen here are roughly 220,000 clones, more than 80% observed once, and the top ten hold about 3.1%. A remark on this clone: As yet, its antigen is unknown.

The V call is TRBV6-5, the J call TRBJ2-7; possible D gene TRBD2, 6 bases. This clonotype was sampled from a man aged 25 to 40 in good health and CMV-seronegative. The sequenced material came from PBMCs. In nucleotides, the CDR3 is TGTGCCACGGGGGTCTACGAGCAGTACTTC. Amino acids: CATGVYEQYF.